Listed below are T cell receptor beta chains from one sample, sequenced in a study of identical twins. TCRdb re-analysed the 5' RACE reads in MiXCR, keeping a single row per CDR3 protein. Seen here are 450,000 to 500,000 distinct CDR3 sequences, around 15% observed once, and the top ten hold 0.8% to 1%. These data also featured in a second study, about yellow fever vaccine responses in identical twins.

Sequencing was performed on CD4+ T cells sorted from blood. These receptors came from a woman in her late teens or twenties in good health. Each CDR3 is given with its conserved first and last residue. D genes are given only for firm matches. Not all rows give a size; the values are once, few, many and, for expanded clones, a class.

CDR3nt	CDR3aa	abundance	d_gene	v_gene	j_gene
TGCAGTGCCGGGGACAGCCGAAGGTCTAGCAATCAGCCCCAGCATTTT	CSAGDSRRSSNQPQHF	many	TRBD1	TRBV20-1	TRBJ1-5
TGTGCCATCAGTGATGGAACCGGGACTGGGGGCACGGGAACGCAGTATTTT	CAISDGTGTGGTGTQYF	few	.	TRBV10-3	TRBJ2-3
TGCAGCGTTGAAGCGCCTAGCGGGGCGAACACCGGGGAGCTGTTTTTT	CSVEAPSGANTGELFF	few	TRBD2	TRBV29-1	TRBJ2-2
TGCAGTGCTAGACGCGGGGGCGAAGAGACCCAGTACTTC	CSARRGGEETQYF	once	.	TRBV20-1	TRBJ2-5
TGCGCCAGCAGCCCTACCGGGACAGCGAATGGCTACACCTTC	CASSPTGTANGYTF	.	TRBD1	TRBV5-1	TRBJ1-2
TGTGCCAGCAGCTTAGAGGGGACTCCTGGGGCCAACGTCCTGACTTTC	CASSLEGTPGANVLTF	few	.	TRBV7-3	TRBJ2-6
TGTGCCAGCAGTGACTGGGGGAGTGCGACAGATACGCAGTATTTT	CASSDWGSATDTQYF	.	.	TRBV6-4	TRBJ2-3
TGTGCCAGCAGTTTCAGTGTGGGGGAGACCCAGTACTTC	CASSFSVGETQYF	few	.	TRBV12-3/TRBV12-4	TRBJ2-5
TGTGCCAGCAGTTGGAAGTATGGCTACACCTTC	CASSWKYGYTF	.	.	TRBV28	TRBJ1-2
TGCGCCAGCAGCTTCCAGCGGGGCCTCAATGAGCAGTTCTTC	CASSFQRGLNEQFF	.	TRBD2	TRBV5-1	TRBJ2-1
TGTGCCAGCAGGGCTGGCGACAGGGGGCGGAAAGAGACCCAGTACTTC	CASRAGDRGRKETQYF	few	TRBD1	TRBV6-1	TRBJ2-5
TGTGCCAGCAGCCTCCCAACCCTGGGCGAAAAACTGTTTTTT	CASSLPTLGEKLFF	.	.	TRBV28	TRBJ1-4
TGCGCCAGCAGCTATGGACTAGTTTCTTACAATGAGCAGTTCTTC	CASSYGLVSYNEQFF	few	TRBD2	TRBV5-1	TRBJ2-1
TGCAGTGCTAGGGGCAGGGTGAACACCGGGGAGCTGTTTTTT	CSARGRVNTGELFF	.	.	TRBV20-1	TRBJ2-2
TGTGCCAGCACCCCCCCTTTGGGGTTAACTGAAGCTTTCTTT	CASTPPLGLTEAFF	.	.	TRBV7-9	TRBJ1-1
TGTGCCAGCAGCTTAGCGGGGGCCCAAGAGACCCAGTACTTC	CASSLAGAQETQYF	many	TRBD2	TRBV5-1	TRBJ2-5
TGTGCCAGCAGCTTAGAGCCTGGACCCTACGAGCAGTACTTC	CASSLEPGPYEQYF	few	.	TRBV7-2	TRBJ2-7
TGTGCCAGCAGCTCATCTAACAGGCCCAACACCGGGGAGCTGTTTTTT	CASSSSNRPNTGELFF	.	.	TRBV11-1	TRBJ2-2
TGTGCCACCAGCAGAGAAGGGACAGGGGGTTGGTATAATTCACCCCTCCACTTT	CATSREGTGGWYNSPLHF	few	TRBD1	TRBV15	TRBJ1-6
TGCAGTGCTAGCAAGGCGTCCTCTTCACCCCTCCACTTT	CSASKASSSPLHF	few	.	TRBV20-1	TRBJ1-6
TGTGCCAGCAGTTTGGGGACAGCCCAAGAGACCCAGTACTTC	CASSLGTAQETQYF	many	TRBD1	TRBV12-3/TRBV12-4	TRBJ2-5
TGTGCCAGCAGTGACTTAGGGACACCCCAAGAGACCCAGTACTTC	CASSDLGTPQETQYF	.	.	TRBV25-1	TRBJ2-5
TGTGCCAGCAGCGTACGAACTAGCGGGGGGTATGAGCAGTACTTC	CASSVRTSGGYEQYF	few	TRBD2	TRBV9	TRBJ2-7
TGTGCCAGCAGCTCTCTCCGGGAGTATAACGGGGAGCTGTTTTTT	CASSSLREYNGELFF	few	.	TRBV11-2	TRBJ2-2
TGTGCCAGCAGCCGTCCCGGGACAGGGAACTACGAGCAGTACTTC	CASSRPGTGNYEQYF	.	TRBD1	TRBV7-8	TRBJ2-7
TGCAGTGCTAGCCAAGGTGGGGGCAATCAGCCCCAGCATTTT	CSASQGGGNQPQHF	few	.	TRBV20-1	TRBJ1-5
TGTGCCAGCAGGGGTGGGCGACTATCCCCATCCGGTGTGCAGTACTTC	CASRGGRLSPSGVQYF	few	.	TRBV12-3/TRBV12-4	TRBJ2-7
TGTGCCAGCAGCGTAGTGGTGAACACTGAAGCTTTCTTT	CASSVVVNTEAFF	few	.	TRBV9	TRBJ1-1
TGTGCCAGCACTCTCTGGACAGGCTCGAACACCGGGGAGCTGTTTTTT	CASTLWTGSNTGELFF	few	TRBD1	TRBV5-6	TRBJ2-2
TGTGCCACTTCGAGGTCGGGACTAGCGGGTCCGAAGCAGTTCTTC	CATSRSGLAGPKQFF	.	TRBD2	TRBV6-1	TRBJ2-1
TGCAGCGTTGAAACGACAGGGTCGGTGCCGCTGAACACTGAAGCTTTCTTT	CSVETTGSVPLNTEAFF	.	TRBD1	TRBV29-1	TRBJ1-1
TGTGCCAGCAGTGACTCGGACTTGGTTCTGGGGCAAGAGACCCAGTACTTC	CASSDSDLVLGQETQYF	.	.	TRBV6-4	TRBJ2-5
TGCAGTGCTAGTGGCGGTCTTTCTGATACGCAGTATTTT	CSASGGLSDTQYF	.	.	TRBV20-1	TRBJ2-3
TGTGCCAGCAGCGTACTAGCGGGGGGTAGCACAGATACGCAGTATTTT	CASSVLAGGSTDTQYF	few	TRBD2	TRBV7-2	TRBJ2-3
TGCGCCAGCAGCCAAACGGACAGGGACCAAGAGACCCAGTACTTC	CASSQTDRDQETQYF	few	TRBD1	TRBV4-1	TRBJ2-5